This T cell receptor (beta chain) was obtained from a study of response to subunit inactivated influenza vaccine. Whole-study results and caveats: Few new T cells, the authors suggested, are recruited by each seasonal influenza vaccination.

One entry per CDR3 protein results from TCRdb running MiXCR on the RT-PCR reads. Of hundreds of thousands of distinct CDR3 sequences in the sample, about 7.6% were seen once. Between the trimmed V and J ends, which lost 1 base and 8 bases, there was a span of 20 bases. The CDR3 runs to 16 residues. Germline V gene lookup returns CDR1 LGHNA and CDR2 YNFKEQ. This clonotype was seen many times. The target antigen is unknown. The sequencing used PBMCs from blood, collected around 2 years after vaccination. The clonotype was recovered from a man in his fifties or sixties who received an inactivated influenza vaccine. This chain joins TRBV4-2 and TRBJ1-2; perhaps TRBD1 as D (6 bases). CDR3 loop: CASSQAFRGRIVGYTF. CDR3 nucleotides: TGTGCCAGCAGCCAAGCTTTTCGGGGGCGGATTGTGGGCTACACCTTC.